Detailed here is one T cell receptor (beta chain). J was trimmed by 8 bases and V by 4 bases; bases with no gene match: 15. Looked up from germline, CDR1 is GTSNPN and CDR2 is SVGIG (reference sequence). This CDR3 has 15 amino acids. These data come from a study of blood T cell repertoires in COVID-19. Using immunoSEQ multiplex PCR, the repertoire was profiled, and TCRdb retains in-frame clones only, with some absent. The sample lists around 63,000 clones; around four fifths were seen once. The sequencing input was peripheral blood. This chain connects TRBV30 to TRBJ2-3; 7 bases align to TRBD1. The sequence came from a woman in her 70s with acute or convalescent COVID-19. The CDR3 reads CAWTPGQGDRGTQYF. The CDR3 DNA reads TGTGCCTGGACCCCAGGTCAGGGGGACCGGGGTACGCAGTATTTT.